This T cell receptor beta chain was recovered during a study of blood T cell repertoires in COVID-19. Sequencing was performed with immunoSEQ multiplex PCR; in TCRdb, only in-frame clones are kept and a portion is missing. The sample gives 250,000 to 350,000 clones, 90% of which show up once; roughly 2.8% is in the top ten. The CDR3 sequence is 15 residues long. CDR1 and CDR2 from the germline V gene are LNHNV and YYDKDF (reference sequence). V was clipped by 1 base and J by 2 bases; unmatched bases: 2. Sequencing was done on a sample of peripheral blood. This receptor was identified in a woman in her 30s with COVID-19, enrolled during active disease. The rearrangement joins TRBV15 to TRBJ2-1; 7 nucleotides match TRBD2. CDR3 loop: CATSRGREAYNEQFF. CDR3 sequence (DNA): TGTGCCACCAGCAGAGGACGGGAGGCCTACAATGAGCAGTTCTTC.